The sequence of this T cell receptor (beta chain) was determined in a study of a mutant IDH1 vaccine in newly diagnosed glioma. Study-level background: Vaccines began 4-6 weeks after radiotherapy alone, or with temozolomide cycles. Among treated patients, roughly 60% were male and roughly 40% female, and mean age was 40.4 years. Receipt of radiotherapy, temozolomide, or both preceded the study, and most received both. Findings of the study overall: In 80% to 95% of patients, immune responses induced by the vaccine occurred.

Trimming pared 4 bases from V and 1 base from J, leaving 7 bases between. The CDR3 spans 13 residues. CDR1 and CDR2 (germline): MNHEY, SVGAGI. Comments on this clone: Its antigen is not known.

Time point defined: week 35, safety follow-up. With topical imiquimod, each dose of the vaccine consisted of 300 ug of mutant IDH1 20-mer peptide. Generated by immunoSEQ multiplex PCR, the TCRdb table keeps only in-frame clones and is missing some. This sample carries fewer than 45,000 clones, 81% of them seen once, and the ten largest clones take 4.7%. The receptor was isolated from a woman in her thirties or forties with glioma. Some clones in this sample may be carry-over from other donors' samples. This specimen was PBMCs, taken from a glioma patient whose treatment included an IDH1 peptide vaccine. The genes are TRBV6-5 and TRBJ1-1, with D unclear. This chain's CDR3 is CASSSNPNTEAFF. The CDR3 DNA reads as TGTGCCAGCAGTTCGAACCCGAACACTGAAGCTTTCTTT.